This entry lists 5 T cell receptor beta chains sequenced from one sample in a study of blood T cells in healthy people across ages. Sample-barcoded 5' priming and a J-beta primer mix drove a second PCR of about 6 to 12 cycles. MiXCR, applied by TCRdb to the 5' RACE reads, yields one record per CDR3 protein. Of 850,000 to 1,000,000 distinct CDR3 sequences in the sample, 40% to 60% were seen once. Material: blood. These receptors all stem from a man aged 30-40 years in good health.

The chain has TRBV12-3 or TRBV12-4 and TRBJ2-1, with D unclear. V lost 3 bases and J 9 bases, leaving 3 bases between the germline ends. This CDR3 has 10 amino acids. CDR3 in DNA: TGTGCCAGCAGTTTCGCTGAGCAGTTCTTC. Residues: CASSFAEQFF.

The V call is TRBV10-3, the J call TRBJ2-1, with D possibly matching TRBD2 (6 bases). The V end lost 10 bases, the J end lost 7 bases, and 17 bases lay between the germline ends. The length of the CDR3 is 13 residues. In germline, CDR1 is ENHRY, CDR2 SYGVKD. CDR3 sequence reads: CATSGLPSNEQFF. CDR3 in DNA: TGTGCCACCTCCGGACTACCCTCAAATGAGCAGTTCTTC.

This clonotype was counted only a few times. This rearrangement joins TRBV7-2 to TRBJ2-7; 8 nucleotides align to TRBD1. The V gene end was trimmed by 4 bases and the J gene end by 9 bases; junction bases not matched to a gene: 11. This CDR3 spans 14 amino acids. CDR1 and CDR2 (germline): SGHTA, FQGNSA. This chain's CDR3 is CASSSGQGPNGQYF. In DNA form, the CDR3 reads TGTGCCAGCAGCTCCGGACAGGGTCCCAACGGGCAGTACTTC. The entire variable domain, with the rest obtained from reference TRBV7-2 and TRBJ2-7, is as follows: GAGVSQSPSNKVTEKGKDVELRCDPISGHTALYWYRQSLGQGLEFLIYFQGNSAPDKSGLPSDRFSAERTGGSVSTLTIQRTQQEDSAVYLCASSSGQGPNGQYFGPGTRLTVT.

This clonotype came up a few times. The chain recombines TRBV20-1 with TRBJ2-3; the match to TRBD2 covers 12 bases. Looked up from germline, CDR1 is DFQATT and CDR2 is SNEGSKA (reference sequence). V lost 3 bases and J lost 6; bases outside the gene matches: 4. This CDR3 region has 14 residues. The CDR3 protein is CSARLAGGRDTQYF. The CDR3 DNA reads as TGCAGTGCTAGGCTAGCGGGGGGGCGGGATACGCAGTATTTT.

This clonotype was seen a handful of times. This may arise from a read error, as a much more abundant clone is one base away. This chain connects TRBV14 to TRBJ2-5, with a weak D call TRBD2 (5 bases). V was cut by 0 bases and J by 11 bases, with 25 bases left in between. The length of the CDR3 is 17 residues. Germline V gives CDR1 SGHDN, CDR2 FVKESK. CDR3 sequence reads: CASSQDGERIGNNEQYF. CDR3 DNA sequence: TGTGCCAGCAGCCAAGATGGGGAGAGGATCGGGAACAATGAGCAGTACTTC.